This record looks at one T cell receptor beta chain sequence and its context. One junction end disagrees with the germline gene, perhaps due to a read error. Assignment of participants to cohorts was predicated upon participant-reported clinical history. Sequencing was performed with immunoSEQ multiplex PCR; in TCRdb, only in-frame clones are kept and a portion is missing. The table lists about 190,000 clones, around 87% of them singletons. This entry belongs to a study of blood T cell repertoires in COVID-19. As for the study in general: Symptom resolution, clearance, or two negative PCRs marked the recovered donors of Cohort 3. PBMCs, B-cell-depleted T cells, or T cells provided the cDNA or gDNA that made up the material. Researchers got acute and convalescent COVID-19 samples from the United States, Italy and Spain.

The CDR3 runs 11 residues. Looked up from germline, CDR1 is SQVTM and CDR2 is ANQGSEA. Specimen: PBMCs or T cells enriched from blood (not recorded which). This clonotype originated in a woman in her thirties or forties in a cohort exposed to, infected with or recovered from COVID-19 (not recorded which). V is TRBV29-1 and J is TRBJ1-2, with D hard to call. CDR3 residues: CSVENAGFNAF. The CDR3 DNA reads as TGCAGCGTTGAAAACGCGGGTTTTAACGCCTTC.